This TCR beta chain was documented in a study of control samples from healthy donors and cancer patients. CDR3 length: 12 residues. Trimming removed 5 bases from V and 2 bases from J, with 6 bases in between. The V gene's germline CDR1 is LNHDA and CDR2 SQIVND (reference sequence). This clone was observed a handful of times. The data were produced by immunoSEQ multiplex PCR, yet TCRdb's version contains in-frame clones alone and is incomplete. The table includes some 87,000 clones, roughly nine tenths detected once. The chain carries TRBV19 and TRBJ1-2, with a tentative D call TRBD1 (5 bases). The sequence came from a man younger than 45 in good health. The sample consisted of blood. The CDR3 nucleotides are TGTGCCAGTAGTTCAGGGAACTATGGCTACACCTTC. Its translation: CASSSGNYGYTF.